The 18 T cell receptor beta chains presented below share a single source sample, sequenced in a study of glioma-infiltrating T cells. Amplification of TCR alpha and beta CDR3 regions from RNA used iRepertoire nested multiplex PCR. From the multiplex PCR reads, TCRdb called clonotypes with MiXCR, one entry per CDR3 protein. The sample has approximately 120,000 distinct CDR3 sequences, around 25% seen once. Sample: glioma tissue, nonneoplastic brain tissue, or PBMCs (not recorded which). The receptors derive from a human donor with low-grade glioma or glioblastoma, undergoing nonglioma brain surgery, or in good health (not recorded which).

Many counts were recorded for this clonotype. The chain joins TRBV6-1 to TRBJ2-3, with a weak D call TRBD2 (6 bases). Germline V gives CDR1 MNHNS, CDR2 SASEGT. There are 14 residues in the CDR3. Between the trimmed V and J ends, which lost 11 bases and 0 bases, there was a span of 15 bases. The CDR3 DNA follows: TGTGCCGGGGCGGGGATTTCTAGCACAGATACGCAGTATTTT. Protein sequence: CAGAGISSTDTQYF.

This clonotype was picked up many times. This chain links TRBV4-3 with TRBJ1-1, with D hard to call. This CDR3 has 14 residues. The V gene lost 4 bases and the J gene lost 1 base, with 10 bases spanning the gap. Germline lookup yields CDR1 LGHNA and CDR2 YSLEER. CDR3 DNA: TGCGCCAGCAGCCCAACCTCTACGAACACTGAAGCTTTCTTT. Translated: CASSPTSTNTEAFF.

CDR3 DNA sequence: TGTGCCAGCAGTCCCGCCTATCAGCCCCAGTACTTC. Translating gives CASSPAYQPQYF. The chain employs TRBV28 and TRBJ2-1; no clear D gene. The DNA end lines up better with TRBJ2-5; the J call may be wrong. CDR3 length: 12 amino acids. The germline V gene has CDR1 MDHEN and CDR2 SYDVKM.

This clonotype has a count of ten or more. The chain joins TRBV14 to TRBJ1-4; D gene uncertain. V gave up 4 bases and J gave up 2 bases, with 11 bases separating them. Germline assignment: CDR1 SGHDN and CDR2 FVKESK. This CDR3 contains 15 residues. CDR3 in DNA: TGTGCCAGCAGCCTCTTCCCTGGTACTAATGAAAAACTGTTTTTT. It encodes CASSLFPGTNEKLFF.

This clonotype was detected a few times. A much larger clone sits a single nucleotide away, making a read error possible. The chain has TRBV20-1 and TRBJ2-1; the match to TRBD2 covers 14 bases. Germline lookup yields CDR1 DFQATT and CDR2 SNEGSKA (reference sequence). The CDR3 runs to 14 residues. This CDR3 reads CGARTSGRRNEQFF. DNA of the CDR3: TGCGGTGCTCGGACTAGCGGGAGGAGGAATGAGCAGTTCTTC.

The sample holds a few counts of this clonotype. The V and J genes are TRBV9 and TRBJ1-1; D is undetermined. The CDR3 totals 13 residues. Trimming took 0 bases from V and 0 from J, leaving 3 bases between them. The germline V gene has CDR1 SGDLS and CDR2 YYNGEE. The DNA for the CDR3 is TGTGCCAGCAGCGTAGAACTGAACACTGAAGCTTTCTTT. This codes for CASSVELNTEAFF.

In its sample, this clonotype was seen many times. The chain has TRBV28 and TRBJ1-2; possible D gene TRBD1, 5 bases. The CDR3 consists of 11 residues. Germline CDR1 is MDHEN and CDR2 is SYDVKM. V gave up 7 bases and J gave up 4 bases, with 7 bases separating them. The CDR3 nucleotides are TGTGCCAGCAAAACAGGCTATGGCTACACCTTC. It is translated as CASKTGYGYTF.

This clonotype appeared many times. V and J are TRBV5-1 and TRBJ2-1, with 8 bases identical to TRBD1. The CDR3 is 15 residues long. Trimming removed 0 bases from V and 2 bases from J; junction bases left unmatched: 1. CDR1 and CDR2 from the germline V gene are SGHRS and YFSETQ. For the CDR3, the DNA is TGCGCCAGCAGCTTGGGACAGGGGCCCTACAATGAGCAGTTCTTC. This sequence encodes CASSLGQGPYNEQFF.

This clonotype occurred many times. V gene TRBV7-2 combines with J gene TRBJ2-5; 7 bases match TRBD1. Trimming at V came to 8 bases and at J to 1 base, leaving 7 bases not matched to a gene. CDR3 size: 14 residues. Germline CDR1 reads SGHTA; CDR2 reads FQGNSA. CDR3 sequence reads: CASLPGTVQETQYF. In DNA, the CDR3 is TGTGCCAGCTTACCCGGGACAGTCCAAGAGACCCAGTACTTC. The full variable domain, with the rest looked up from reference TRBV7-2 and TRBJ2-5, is GAGVSQSPSNKVTEKGKDVELRCDPISGHTALYWYRQSLGQGLEFLIYFQGNSAPDKSGLPSDRFSAERTGGSVSTLTIQRTQQEDSAVYLCASLPGTVQETQYFGPGTRLLVL.

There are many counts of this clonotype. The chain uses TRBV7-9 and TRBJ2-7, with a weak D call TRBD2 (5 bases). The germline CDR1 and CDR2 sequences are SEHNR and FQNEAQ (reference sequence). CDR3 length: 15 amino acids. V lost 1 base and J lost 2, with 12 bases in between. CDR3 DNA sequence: TGTGCCAGCAGCTTAGGTCCTAGCTTCACCTACGAGCAGTACTTC. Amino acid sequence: CASSLGPSFTYEQYF.

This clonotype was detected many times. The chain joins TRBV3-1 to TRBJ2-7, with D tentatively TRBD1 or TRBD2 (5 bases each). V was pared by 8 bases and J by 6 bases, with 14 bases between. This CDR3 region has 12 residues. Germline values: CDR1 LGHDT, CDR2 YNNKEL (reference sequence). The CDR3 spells CASALPGGEQYF. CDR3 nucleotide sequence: TGTGCCAGCGCACTACCTGGGGGCGAGCAGTACTTC.

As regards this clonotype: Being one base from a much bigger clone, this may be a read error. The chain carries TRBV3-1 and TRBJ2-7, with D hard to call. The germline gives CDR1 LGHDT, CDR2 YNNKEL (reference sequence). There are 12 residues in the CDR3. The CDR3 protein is CACSQDLYEQYF. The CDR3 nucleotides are TGTGCCTGCAGCCAAGATCTTTACGAGCAGTACTTC.

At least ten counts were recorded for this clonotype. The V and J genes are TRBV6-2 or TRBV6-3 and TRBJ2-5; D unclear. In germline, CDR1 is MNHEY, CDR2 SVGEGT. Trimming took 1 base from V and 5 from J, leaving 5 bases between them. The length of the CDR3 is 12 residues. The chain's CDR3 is CASSYFRETQYF. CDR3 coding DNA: TGTGCCAGCAGTTACTTCCGGGAGACCCAGTACTTC.

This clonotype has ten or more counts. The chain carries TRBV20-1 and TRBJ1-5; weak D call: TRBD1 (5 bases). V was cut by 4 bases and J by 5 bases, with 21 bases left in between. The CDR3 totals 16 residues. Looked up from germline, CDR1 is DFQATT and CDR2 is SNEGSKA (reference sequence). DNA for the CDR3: TGCAGTGCTATGGGGGGGAAATTCGGGGGTGATCAGCCCCAGCATTTT. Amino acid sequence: CSAMGGKFGGDQPQHF.

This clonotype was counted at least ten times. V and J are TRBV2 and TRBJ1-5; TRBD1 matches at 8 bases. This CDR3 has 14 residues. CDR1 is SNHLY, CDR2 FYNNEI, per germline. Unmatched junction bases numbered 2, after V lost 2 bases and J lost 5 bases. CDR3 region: CASSEQGAYQPQHF. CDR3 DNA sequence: TGTGCCAGCAGTGAACAGGGGGCATATCAGCCCCAGCATTTT.

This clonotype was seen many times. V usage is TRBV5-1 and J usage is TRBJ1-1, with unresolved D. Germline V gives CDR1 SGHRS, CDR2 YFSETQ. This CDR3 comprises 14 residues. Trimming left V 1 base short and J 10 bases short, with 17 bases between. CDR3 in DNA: TGCGCCAGCAGCTTGACCCCCTCGCCTTCGGGAGCTTTCTTT. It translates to CASSLTPSPSGAFF.

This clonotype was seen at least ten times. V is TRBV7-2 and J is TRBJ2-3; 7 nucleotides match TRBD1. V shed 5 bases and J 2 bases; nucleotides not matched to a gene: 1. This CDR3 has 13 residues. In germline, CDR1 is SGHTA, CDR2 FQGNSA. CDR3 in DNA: TGTGCCAGCAGCCAGGGGGTCACAGATACGCAGTATTTT. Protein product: CASSQGVTDTQYF.

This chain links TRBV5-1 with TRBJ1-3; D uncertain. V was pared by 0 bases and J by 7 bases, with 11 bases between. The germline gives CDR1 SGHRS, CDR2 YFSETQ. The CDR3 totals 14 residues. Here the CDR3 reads CASSLEVQRNTIYF. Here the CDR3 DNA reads TGCGCCAGCAGCTTGGAAGTCCAAAGGAACACCATATATTTT.